The clone carrying this T cell receptor (beta chain) was counted between two and nine times. What it binds is unknown. The authors reverse transcribed all of the isolated RNA, so sequencing captured expressed TCRB transcripts. The read count averaged about 3.57 million across naive, central memory and regulatory T cell samples. This table comes from immunoSEQ multiplex PCR, and its TCRdb copy is limited to in-frame clones, with some not included. The sample has 600,000 to 700,000 clones, roughly 12% seen once; the top ten hold 0.022%. With 3 bases removed from V and 0 bases from J, the gap between germline ends came to 10 bases. The CDR3 runs to 14 residues. Germline assignment: CDR1 SGDLS and CDR2 YYNGEE. These data originate in a study of beta chain features in type 1 diabetes. Whole-study results and caveats: Significant though moderate, a shortening of TCRB CDR3s appeared in all four CD4+ subsets of Type 1 diabetes patients. A greater similarity of naive, central memory and Treg TCRB repertoires was seen among patients than among healthy donors.

One heparinised draw, averaging around 0.12 L, was taken per donor. Each of the sorted populations had a purity greater than 95%. This rearrangement joins TRBV9 to TRBJ2-7; D might be TRBD2 (6 bases). Sequencing was done on a sample of naive CD4+ T cells from blood. The clonotype originates from a man in his late teens or twenties with type 1 diabetes. As DNA, the CDR3 is TGTGCCAGCAGCGCGACGGGACTCTCCTACGAGCAGTACTTC. Its protein product is CASSATGLSYEQYF.